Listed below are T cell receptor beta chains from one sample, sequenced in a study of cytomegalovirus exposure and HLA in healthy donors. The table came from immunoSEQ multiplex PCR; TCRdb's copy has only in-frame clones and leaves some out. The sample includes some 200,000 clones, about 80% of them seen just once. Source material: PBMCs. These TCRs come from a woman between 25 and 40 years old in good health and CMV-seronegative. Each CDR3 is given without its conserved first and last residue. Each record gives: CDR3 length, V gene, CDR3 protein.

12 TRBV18 ASSTRDRGSLYT
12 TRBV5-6 ASSLASPGGELF
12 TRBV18 ASSPGTGEAEAF
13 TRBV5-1 ASSLTRGRNEKLF
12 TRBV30 AWSLGLATNEQF
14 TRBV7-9 ASSFRQDANTGELF
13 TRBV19 ASKTGGPSNQPQH
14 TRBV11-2 ASSLAVYRSYNEQF
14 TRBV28 ASSLRTPAYNYGYT
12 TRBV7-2 ASSQGTSNQPQH
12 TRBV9 ASSAAGKNSPLH
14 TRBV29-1 SVGGGGREVRDTQY
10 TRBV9 ASSVGGRAPF
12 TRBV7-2 ASSSDSLNSPLH
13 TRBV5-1 ASSRTSGSGNEQF
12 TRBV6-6 ASSSQGGNQPQH
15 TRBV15 ATSSPVVPTSTDTQY
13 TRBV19 ASRGPGGLAEKLF
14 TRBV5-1 ASSQGTSGMGETQY
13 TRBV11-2 ASSLFGGSYNEQF
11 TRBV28 ASSYPGGNSQY
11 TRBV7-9 SSRVDSSYEQY
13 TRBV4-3 ASSQDWFSGGELF